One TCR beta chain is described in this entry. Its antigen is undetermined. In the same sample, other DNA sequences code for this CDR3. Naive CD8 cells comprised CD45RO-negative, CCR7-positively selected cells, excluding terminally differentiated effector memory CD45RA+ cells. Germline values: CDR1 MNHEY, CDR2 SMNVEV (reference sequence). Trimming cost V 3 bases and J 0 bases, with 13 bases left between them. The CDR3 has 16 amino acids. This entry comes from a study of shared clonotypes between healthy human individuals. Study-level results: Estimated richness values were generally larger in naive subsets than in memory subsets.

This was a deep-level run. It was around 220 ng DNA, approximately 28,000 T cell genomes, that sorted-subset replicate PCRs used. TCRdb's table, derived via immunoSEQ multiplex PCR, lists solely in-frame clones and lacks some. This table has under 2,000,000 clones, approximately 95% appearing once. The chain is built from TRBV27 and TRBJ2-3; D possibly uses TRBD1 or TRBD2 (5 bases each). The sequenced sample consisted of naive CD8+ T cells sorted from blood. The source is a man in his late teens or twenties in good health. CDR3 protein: CASSFLGTSSTDTQYF. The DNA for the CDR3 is TGTGCCAGCAGTTTTTTGGGGACGAGTAGCACAGATACGCAGTATTTT.